These 25 T cell receptor beta chains were sequenced from one sample in a study of technical replicates of blood from a few donors. Repertoires were generated with immunoSEQ multiplex PCR, while TCRdb's copy carries only in-frame clones and drops some. The top ten hold around 0.2% of the sample, which has over 70,000 clones, 90% to 98% seen once. The specimen was T cells isolated from PBMCs. The receptor set was obtained from a human donor in good health.

This CDR3 reads CASSLAGTGYQETQYF. CDR3 DNA: TGTGCCAGCAGCTTGGCCGGGACAGGGTACCAAGAGACCCAGTACTTC. This chain connects TRBV5-6 to TRBJ2-5; TRBD1 aligns across 9 bases. Germline V gene data show CDR1 as SGHDT and CDR2 as YYEEEE. The V and J ends lost 0 bases and 0 bases, in that order; junction bases with no gene match: 3. The CDR3 spans 16 residues.

The rearrangement uses TRBV28 and TRBJ2-2; D is perhaps TRBD2 (7 bases). This CDR3 region has 14 residues. The V end was cut by 7 bases, the J end by 5 bases, with 14 bases between. Looked up from germline, CDR1 is MDHEN and CDR2 is SYDVKM. The CDR3 sequence is CASTVGGLTGELFF. The DNA of the CDR3 is TGTGCCAGCACCGTCGGGGGGCTAACCGGGGAGCTGTTTTTT.

This sequence joins TRBV6-1 and TRBJ2-5; perhaps TRBD1 as D (6 bases). Trimming left V 2 bases short and J 2 bases short, with 12 bases between. CDR1 is MNHNS and CDR2 is SASEGT in the germline V gene. The length of the CDR3 is 15 residues. CDR3 DNA: TGTGCCAGCAGTGAAAGCGCCGGACAGCAAGAGACCCAGTACTTC. Protein sequence: CASSESAGQQETQYF.

J is TRBJ1-4 and V is TRBV14; D may be TRBD1 (6 bases). Germline V CDR1 and CDR2: SGHDN, FVKESK. V was clipped by 0 bases and J by 4 bases, with 9 bases between them. The CDR3 has 15 residues. The CDR3 loop is CASSQEQGSNEKLFF. The CDR3 nucleotides are TGTGCCAGCAGCCAAGAGCAGGGGAGTAATGAAAAACTGTTTTTT.

V and J are TRBV5-4 and TRBJ2-3; D uncertain. The germline V gene encodes CDR1 SGHNT and CDR2 YYREEE (reference sequence). The CDR3 runs to 14 residues. With 0 bases removed from V and 4 bases from J, the gap between germline ends came to 9 bases. CDR3: CASSLAKRSDTQYF. The CDR3 region has the DNA TGTGCCAGCAGCTTGGCCAAGCGATCAGATACGCAGTATTTT.

This clone was recorded once. The V and J genes are TRBV5-6 and TRBJ1-1; D gene unclear. Germline lookup yields CDR1 SGHDT and CDR2 YYEEEE. Trimming cost V 4 bases and J 1 base, with 17 bases left between them. The CDR3 contains 16 residues. CDR3 nucleotide sequence: TGTGCCAGCAGCGATGAGGAGGAAGTGGGGAACACTGAAGCTTTCTTT. Its protein product is CASSDEEEVGNTEAFF.

The chain uses TRBV5-6 and TRBJ1-2; D ambiguous. Germline values: CDR1 SGHDT, CDR2 YYEEEE. The CDR3 extends over 11 amino acids. V lost 5 bases and J lost 4, with 6 bases in between. The CDR3 spells CASSHFYGYTF. The CDR3 region has the DNA TGTGCCAGCAGTCACTTCTATGGCTACACCTTC.

The chain joins TRBV5-4 to TRBJ2-7; the D gene is possibly TRBD1 (5 bases). Germline-derived CDR1 and CDR2 are SGHNT and YYREEE (reference sequence). The CDR3 totals 15 residues. The germline V and J ends were trimmed by 4 bases and 5 bases, with 19 bases remaining between them. The CDR3 DNA reads as TGTGCCAGCAGCCAAGCACAAGTCCGCAGGGACGAGCAGTACTTC. Its protein is CASSQAQVRRDEQYF.

The chain is built from TRBV7-8 and TRBJ1-1; D is unclear. The CDR3 length is 14 residues. Trimming removed 1 base from V and 1 base from J, with 7 bases in between. CDR1 and CDR2 (germline): SGHVS, FQNEAQ. The CDR3 region has the DNA TGTGCCAGCAGCTTAGGAGCTGGGAACACTGAAGCTTTCTTT. Residues: CASSLGAGNTEAFF.

The chain is built from TRBV4-1 and TRBJ1-2; a weak D match, TRBD1 (5 bases). V gave up 1 base and J gave up 3 bases, with 15 bases separating them. The CDR3 extends over 16 amino acids. Germline V gene sequence: CDR1 MGHRA, CDR2 YSYEKL. The CDR3 region has the DNA TGCGCCAGCAGCCAAGTGGAGGGGTCCGGCTACTATGGCTACACCTTC. Translated: CASSQVEGSGYYGYTF.

This chain connects TRBV6-1 to TRBJ2-7; 9 nucleotides line up with TRBD1. Germline V gene lookup returns CDR1 MNHNS and CDR2 SASEGT. CDR3 length: 16 residues. After removal of 4 bases from V and 3 bases from J, the junction contained 10 bases not matched to a gene. The CDR3 DNA reads as TGTGCCAGCAGTGTAATTTCAGGGACAGGGATCTACGAGCAGTACTTC. Encoded protein: CASSVISGTGIYEQYF.

This chain connects TRBV6-1 to TRBJ1-2; D is perhaps TRBD1 (5 bases). Germline CDR1 is MNHNS and CDR2 is SASEGT. Trimming removed 10 bases from V and 4 bases from J, with 16 bases in between. CDR3 length: 13 residues. Here the CDR3 reads CATGPGYFYGYTF. CDR3 nucleotides: TGTGCCACCGGTCCAGGGTATTTCTATGGCTACACCTTC.

This clone was picked up one time. This rearrangement joins TRBV7-9 to TRBJ1-4; 7 nucleotides align to TRBD1. Germline CDR1 SEHNR, CDR2 FQNEAQ (reference sequence). CDR3 length equals 17 residues. The V and J ends lost 2 bases and 1 base, in that order; junction bases with no gene match: 7. For the CDR3, the DNA is TGTGCCAGCAGCTTATGGAGGGGGCTTAGAACTAATGAAAAACTGTTTTTT. The encoded protein is CASSLWRGLRTNEKLFF. The full variable domain, in which reference TRBV7-9 and TRBJ1-4 provide the parts outside the CDR3, is DTGVSQNPRHKITKRGQNVTFRCDPISEHNRLYWYRQTLGQGPEFLTYFQNEAQLEKSRLLSDRFSAERPKGSFSTLEIQRTEQGDSAMYLCASSLWRGLRTNEKLFFGSGTQLSVL.

The rearrangement links TRBV27 to TRBJ1-4; 7 bases align to TRBD1. V dropped 5 bases and J dropped 3; count of bases not matched to a gene: 9. This CDR3 has 16 amino acids. The germline V gene encodes CDR1 MNHEY and CDR2 SMNVEV (reference sequence). The CDR3 loop reads CASSPQGGQPNEKLFF. CDR3 sequence (DNA): TGTGCCAGCAGTCCCCAGGGGGGACAACCTAATGAAAAACTGTTTTTT.

The chain joins TRBV2 to TRBJ2-2; TRBD2 matches at 7 bases. CDR3 length: 21 amino acids. The ends lost 3 bases at V and 0 bases at J; junction bases unmatched: 19. Per the germline V gene, CDR1 is SNHLY and CDR2 is FYNNEI. The CDR3 DNA sequence: TGTGCCAGCAGTGATACTTTAGGGGCGATGAGAGGACTAGCGAACACCGGGGAGCTGTTTTTT. Translated, it gives CASSDTLGAMRGLANTGELFF.

This chain uses TRBV9 with TRBJ1-4; no clear D. The germline V gene has CDR1 SGDLS and CDR2 YYNGEE. The germline V and J ends were trimmed by 0 bases and 8 bases, with 14 bases remaining between them. This CDR3 is 15 amino acids long. This CDR3 reads CASSVVSEGGEKLFF. CDR3 in DNA: TGTGCCAGCAGCGTAGTCAGCGAGGGAGGGGAAAAACTGTTTTTT.

The chain's CDR3 is CASSLPGGHNEKLFF. In DNA, the CDR3 is TGTGCCAGCAGCTTGCCAGGGGGCCATAATGAAAAACTGTTTTTT. V usage is TRBV5-4 and J usage is TRBJ1-4; TRBD1 aligns across 8 bases. Germline CDR1 SGHNT, CDR2 YYREEE (reference sequence). The CDR3 runs to 15 residues. Trimming took 1 base from V and 4 from J; bases not matched to a gene: 3.

This chain links TRBV15 with TRBJ1-2; 7 bases fit TRBD1. Germline-derived CDR1 and CDR2 are LNHNV and YYDKDF (reference sequence). This CDR3 contains 14 residues. The ends lost 5 bases at V and 4 bases at J; junction bases unmatched: 7. The CDR3, as DNA: TGTGCCACCAGCTTAGGACAGGCCTTCTATGGCTACACCTTC. Translated, it gives CATSLGQAFYGYTF.

The chain uses TRBV9 and TRBJ1-1, with TRBD1 matching over 8 bases. V shed 3 bases, J shed 0 bases, and the junction held 4 bases outside the gene matches. This CDR3 contains 15 residues. Germline values: CDR1 SGDLS, CDR2 YYNGEE. The CDR3 DNA is TGTGCCAGCAGCGCCGACAGGGGCATGAACACTGAAGCTTTCTTT. Translating it yields CASSADRGMNTEAFF.

This rearrangement joins TRBV29-1 to TRBJ1-3; TRBD1 matches at 7 bases. V was clipped by 7 bases and J by 2 bases; unmatched bases: 8. This CDR3 has 14 residues. Germline V gene lookup returns CDR1 SQVTM and CDR2 ANQGSEA. The CDR3 DNA is TGCAGCGCGGATCCCACAGGGGCTGGAAACACCATATATTTT. Encoded protein: CSADPTGAGNTIYF.

CDR3 DNA: TGTGCCAGCAGCACCACCCACACCGCGGACACCATATATTTT. Amino acid sequence: CASSTTHTADTIYF. This chain connects TRBV9 to TRBJ1-3; no definite D call. This CDR3 has 14 residues. The germline V gene has CDR1 SGDLS and CDR2 YYNGEE. V lost 4 bases, J lost 8 bases, and 16 bases lay in between.

This chain links TRBV7-9 with TRBJ1-5; D gene ambiguous. Between the trimmed V and J ends, which lost 2 bases and 1 base, there was a span of 6 bases. This CDR3 region has 14 residues. Germline V CDR1 and CDR2: SEHNR, FQNEAQ (reference sequence). CDR3 amino acids: CASSLPGSNQPQHF. The CDR3, as DNA: TGTGCCAGCAGCTTACCCGGGAGCAATCAGCCCCAGCATTTT.

The chain has TRBV7-9 and TRBJ1-4; TRBD1 matches 10 bases. J lost 8 bases, V lost 2 bases, and 8 bases had no gene match. The CDR3 is 16 amino acids. The germline V gene encodes CDR1 SEHNR and CDR2 FQNEAQ (reference sequence). This CDR3 reads CASSLSGTGVREKLFF. In nucleotides, the CDR3 is TGTGCCAGCAGCTTATCTGGGACAGGGGTCAGGGAAAAACTGTTTTTT.

The count of this clone is one. The chain employs TRBV10-1 and TRBJ2-1, with TRBD1 matching over 7 bases. The J segment lost 9 bases and the V segment lost 4 bases, leaving 15 bases of the junction unmatched. This CDR3 is built from 16 residues. From germline, CDR1 is WNHNN and CDR2 SYGVQD (reference sequence). CDR3 protein: CASSGQPGTVRVEQFF. The CDR3 coding sequence is TGCGCCAGCAGTGGCCAACCCGGGACAGTAAGAGTTGAGCAGTTCTTC.

The chain couples TRBV6-1 to TRBJ1-4; 7 bases map to TRBD1. V shed 4 bases, J shed 3 bases, and the junction held 20 bases outside the gene matches. The CDR3 has 20 amino acids. Germline V gene sequence: CDR1 MNHNS, CDR2 SASEGT. The CDR3 spells CASSGTVDRSIYPPNEKLFF. CDR3 DNA: TGTGCCAGCAGTGGAACGGTGGACAGGAGTATATACCCACCTAATGAAAAACTGTTTTTT.